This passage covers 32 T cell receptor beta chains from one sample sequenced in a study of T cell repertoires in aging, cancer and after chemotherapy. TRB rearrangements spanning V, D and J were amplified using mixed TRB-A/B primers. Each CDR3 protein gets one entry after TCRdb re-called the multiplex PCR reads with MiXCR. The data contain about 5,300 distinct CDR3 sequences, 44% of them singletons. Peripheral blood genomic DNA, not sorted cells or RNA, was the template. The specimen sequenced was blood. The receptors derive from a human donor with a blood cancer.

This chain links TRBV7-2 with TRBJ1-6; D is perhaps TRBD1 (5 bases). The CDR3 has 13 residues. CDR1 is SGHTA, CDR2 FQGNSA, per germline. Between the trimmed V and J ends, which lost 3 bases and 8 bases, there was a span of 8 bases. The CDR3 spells CASSFLQDSPLHF. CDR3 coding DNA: TGTGCCAGCAGCTTTTTACAGGATTCACCCCTCCACTTT.

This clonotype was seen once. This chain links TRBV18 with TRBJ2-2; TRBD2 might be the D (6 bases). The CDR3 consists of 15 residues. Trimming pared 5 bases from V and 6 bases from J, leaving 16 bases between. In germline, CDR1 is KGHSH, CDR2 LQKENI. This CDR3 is CASSTSPVVSGELFF. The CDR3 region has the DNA TGTGCCAGCTCAACTAGCCCCGTGGTTTCCGGGGAGCTGTTTTTT.

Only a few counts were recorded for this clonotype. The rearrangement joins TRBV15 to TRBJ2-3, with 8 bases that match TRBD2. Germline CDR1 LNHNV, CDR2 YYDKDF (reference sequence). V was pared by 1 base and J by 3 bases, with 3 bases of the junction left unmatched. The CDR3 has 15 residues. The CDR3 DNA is TGTGCCACCAGCAGAGCGAGCGGGAGAACAGATACGCAGTATTTT. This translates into CATSRASGRTDTQYF. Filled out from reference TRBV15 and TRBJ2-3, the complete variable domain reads DAMVIQNPRYQVTQFGKPVTLSCSQTLNHNVMYWYQQKSSQAPKLLFHYYDKDFNNEADTPDNFQSRRPNTSFCFLDIRSPGLGDTAMYLCATSRASGRTDTQYFGPGTRLTVL.

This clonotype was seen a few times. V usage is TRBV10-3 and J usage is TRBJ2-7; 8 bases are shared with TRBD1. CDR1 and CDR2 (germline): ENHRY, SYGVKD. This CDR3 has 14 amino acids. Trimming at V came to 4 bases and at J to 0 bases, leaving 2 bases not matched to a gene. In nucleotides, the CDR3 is TGTGCCATCAGTGGGACAGGGCCCTCCTACGAGCAGTACTTC. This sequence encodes CAISGTGPSYEQYF.

CDR3 in amino acids: CASSPTFRYNEQFF. The CDR3 bases are TGTGCCAGCAGTCCGACATTTCGATACAATGAGCAGTTCTTC. The chain is built from TRBV27 and TRBJ2-1, with D hard to call. V was clipped by 5 bases and J by 4 bases, with 12 bases between them. The germline V gene encodes CDR1 MNHEY and CDR2 SMNVEV (reference sequence). This CDR3 has 14 residues.

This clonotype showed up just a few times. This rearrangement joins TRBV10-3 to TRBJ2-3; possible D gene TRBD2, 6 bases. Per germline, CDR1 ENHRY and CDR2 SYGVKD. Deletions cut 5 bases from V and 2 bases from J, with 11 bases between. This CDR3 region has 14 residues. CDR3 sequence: CAISPGLSTDTQYF. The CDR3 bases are TGTGCCATCAGTCCGGGACTTTCCACAGATACGCAGTATTTT.

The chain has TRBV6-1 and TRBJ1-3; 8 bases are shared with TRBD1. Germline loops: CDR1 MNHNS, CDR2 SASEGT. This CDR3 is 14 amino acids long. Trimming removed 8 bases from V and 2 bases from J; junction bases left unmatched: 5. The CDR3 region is CASRQGPPGNTIYF. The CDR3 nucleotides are TGTGCCAGCCGACAGGGGCCTCCTGGAAACACCATATATTTT.

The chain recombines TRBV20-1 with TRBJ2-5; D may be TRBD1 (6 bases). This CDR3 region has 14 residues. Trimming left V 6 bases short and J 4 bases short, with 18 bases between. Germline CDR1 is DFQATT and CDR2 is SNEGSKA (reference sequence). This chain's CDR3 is CSAQRQAVGETQYF. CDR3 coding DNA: TGCAGTGCCCAAAGACAGGCGGTCGGAGAGACCCAGTACTTC.

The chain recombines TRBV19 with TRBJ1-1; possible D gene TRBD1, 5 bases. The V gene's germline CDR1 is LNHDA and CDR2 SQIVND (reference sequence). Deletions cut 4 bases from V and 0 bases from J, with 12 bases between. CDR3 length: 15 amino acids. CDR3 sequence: CASSTVGGVNTEAFF. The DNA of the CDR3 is TGTGCCAGTAGTACCGTGGGAGGGGTGAACACTGAAGCTTTCTTT. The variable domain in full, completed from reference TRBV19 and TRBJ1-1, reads DGGITQSPKYLFRKEGQNVTLSCEQNLNHDAMYWYRQDPGQGLRLIYYSQIVNDFQKGDIAEGYSVSREKKESFPLTVTSAQKNPTAFYLCASSTVGGVNTEAFFGQGTRLTVV.

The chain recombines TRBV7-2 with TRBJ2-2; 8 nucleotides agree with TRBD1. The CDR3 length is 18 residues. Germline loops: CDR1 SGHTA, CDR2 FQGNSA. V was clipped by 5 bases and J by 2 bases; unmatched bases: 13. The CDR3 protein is CASSRPLDRGKNTGELFF. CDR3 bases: TGTGCCAGCAGCCGCCCGCTCGACAGGGGAAAAAACACCGGGGAGCTGTTTTTT.

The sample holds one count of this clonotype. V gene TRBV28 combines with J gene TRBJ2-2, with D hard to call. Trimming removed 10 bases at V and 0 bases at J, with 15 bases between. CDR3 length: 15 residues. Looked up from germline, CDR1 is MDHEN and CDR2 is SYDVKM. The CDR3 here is CATGKGGANTGELFF. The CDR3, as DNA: TGTGCCACGGGTAAGGGTGGCGCGAACACCGGGGAGCTGTTTTTT.

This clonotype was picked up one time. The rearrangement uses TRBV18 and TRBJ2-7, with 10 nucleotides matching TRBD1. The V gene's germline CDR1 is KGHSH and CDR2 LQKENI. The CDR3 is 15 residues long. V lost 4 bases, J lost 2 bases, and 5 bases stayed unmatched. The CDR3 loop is CASSLGQGPTYEQYF. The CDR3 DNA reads TGTGCCAGCTCACTGGGACAGGGGCCTACCTACGAGCAGTACTTC.

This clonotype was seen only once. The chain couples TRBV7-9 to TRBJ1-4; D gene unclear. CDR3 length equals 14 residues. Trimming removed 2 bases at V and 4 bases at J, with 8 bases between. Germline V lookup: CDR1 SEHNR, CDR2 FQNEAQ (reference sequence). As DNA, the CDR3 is TGTGCCAGCAGCTTATCGGAACTTAATGAAAAACTGTTTTTT. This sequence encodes CASSLSELNEKLFF.

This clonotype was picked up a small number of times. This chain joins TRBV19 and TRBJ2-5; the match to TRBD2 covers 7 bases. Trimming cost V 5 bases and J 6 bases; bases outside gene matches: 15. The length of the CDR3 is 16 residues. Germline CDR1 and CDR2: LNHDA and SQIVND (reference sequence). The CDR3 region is CASSAGLSGAPKTQYF. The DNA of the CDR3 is TGTGCCAGTAGTGCGGGACTAAGCGGGGCCCCCAAGACCCAGTACTTC.

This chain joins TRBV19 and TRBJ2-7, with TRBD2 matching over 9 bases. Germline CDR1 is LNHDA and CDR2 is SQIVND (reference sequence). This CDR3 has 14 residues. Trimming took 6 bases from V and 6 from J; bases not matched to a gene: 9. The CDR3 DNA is TGTGCCAGTAGGACCGTGGGAGCGGGGGGCGAGCAGTACTTC. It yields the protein CASRTVGAGGEQYF. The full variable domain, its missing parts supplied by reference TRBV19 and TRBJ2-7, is DGGITQSPKYLFRKEGQNVTLSCEQNLNHDAMYWYRQDPGQGLRLIYYSQIVNDFQKGDIAEGYSVSREKKESFPLTVTSAQKNPTAFYLCASRTVGAGGEQYFGPGTRLTVT.

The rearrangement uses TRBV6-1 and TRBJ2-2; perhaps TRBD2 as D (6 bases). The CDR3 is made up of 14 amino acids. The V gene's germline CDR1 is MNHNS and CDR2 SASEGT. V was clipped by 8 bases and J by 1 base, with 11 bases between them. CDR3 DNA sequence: TGTGCCAGCGGGAGGAGCGGGAACACCGGGGAGCTGTTTTTT. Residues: CASGRSGNTGELFF.

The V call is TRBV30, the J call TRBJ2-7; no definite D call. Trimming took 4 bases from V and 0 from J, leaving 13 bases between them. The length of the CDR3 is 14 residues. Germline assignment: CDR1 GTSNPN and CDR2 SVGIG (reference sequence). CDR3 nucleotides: TGTGCCTGGACCGACCCCCCGGACTCCTACGAGCAGTACTTC. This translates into CAWTDPPDSYEQYF.

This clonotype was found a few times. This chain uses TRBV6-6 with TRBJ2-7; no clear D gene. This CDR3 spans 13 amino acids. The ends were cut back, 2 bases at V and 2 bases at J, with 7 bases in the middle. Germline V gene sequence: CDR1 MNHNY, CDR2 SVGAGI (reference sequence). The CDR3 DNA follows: TGTGCCAGCAGTTACGGGGTTCCCTACGAGCAGTACTTC. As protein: CASSYGVPYEQYF.

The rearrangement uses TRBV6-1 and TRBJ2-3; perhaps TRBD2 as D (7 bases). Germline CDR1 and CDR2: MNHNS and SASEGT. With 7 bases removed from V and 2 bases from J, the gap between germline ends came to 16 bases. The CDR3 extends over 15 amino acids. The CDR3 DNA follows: TGTGCCAGCACGAGGGGGAGGGGAACCACAGATACGCAGTATTTT. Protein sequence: CASTRGRGTTDTQYF.

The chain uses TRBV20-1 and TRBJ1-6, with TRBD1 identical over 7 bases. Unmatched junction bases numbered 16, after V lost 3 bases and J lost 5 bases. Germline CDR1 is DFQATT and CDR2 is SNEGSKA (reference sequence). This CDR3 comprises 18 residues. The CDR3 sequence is CSASSLRTGTDHNSPLHF. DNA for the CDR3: TGCAGTGCTAGTAGTTTACGTACCGGGACAGACCATAATTCACCCCTCCACTTT.

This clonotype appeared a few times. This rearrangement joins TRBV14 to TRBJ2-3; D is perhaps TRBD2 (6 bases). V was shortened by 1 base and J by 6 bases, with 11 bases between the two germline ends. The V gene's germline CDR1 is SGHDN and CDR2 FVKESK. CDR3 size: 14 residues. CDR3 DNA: TGTGCCAGCAGCCAAGGACCCCTAGCGGATACGCAGTATTTT. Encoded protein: CASSQGPLADTQYF. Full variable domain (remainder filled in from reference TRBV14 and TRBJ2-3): EAGVTQFPSHSVIEKGQTVTLRCDPISGHDNLYWYRRVMGKEIKFLLHFVKESKQDESGMPNNRFLAERTGGTYSTLKVQPAELEDSGVYFCASSQGPLADTQYFGPGTRLTVL.

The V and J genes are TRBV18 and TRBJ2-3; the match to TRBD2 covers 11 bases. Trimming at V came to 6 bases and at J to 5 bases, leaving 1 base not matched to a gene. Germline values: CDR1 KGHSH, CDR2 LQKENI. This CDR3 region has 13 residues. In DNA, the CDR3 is TGTGCCAGCTCGGGACTAGCGGAAGATACGCAGTATTTT. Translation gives CASSGLAEDTQYF.

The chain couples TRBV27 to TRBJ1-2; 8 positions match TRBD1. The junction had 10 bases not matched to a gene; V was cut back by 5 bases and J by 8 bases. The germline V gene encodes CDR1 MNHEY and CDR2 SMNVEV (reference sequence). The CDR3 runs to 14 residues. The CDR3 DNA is TGTGCCAGCAGTCAGGGACAGGTTCGCGGAGGCTACACCTTC. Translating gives CASSQGQVRGGYTF.

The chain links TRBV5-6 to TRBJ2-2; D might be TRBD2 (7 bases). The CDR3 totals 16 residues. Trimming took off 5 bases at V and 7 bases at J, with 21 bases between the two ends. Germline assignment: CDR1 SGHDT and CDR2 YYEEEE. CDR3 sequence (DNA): TGTGCCAGCAGGCCCACGAACGGGGGGCAGGGCGGGGAGCTGTTTTTT. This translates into CASRPTNGGQGGELFF.

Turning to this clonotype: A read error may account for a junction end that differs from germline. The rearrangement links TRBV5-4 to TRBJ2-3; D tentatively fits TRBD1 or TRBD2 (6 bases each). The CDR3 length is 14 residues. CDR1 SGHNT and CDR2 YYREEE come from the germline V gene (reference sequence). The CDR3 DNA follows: TGCGCCAGCAGCTTTTCAGGAGGGGGGGATACGCAGTATTTT. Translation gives CASSFSGGGDTQYF.

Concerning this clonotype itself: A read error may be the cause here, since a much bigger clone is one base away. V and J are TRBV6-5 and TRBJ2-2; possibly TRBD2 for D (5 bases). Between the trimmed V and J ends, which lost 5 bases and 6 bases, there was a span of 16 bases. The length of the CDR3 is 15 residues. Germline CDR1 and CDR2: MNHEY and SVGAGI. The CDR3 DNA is TGTGCCAGCAGTAAGGTGGCTAGCAAAGCCGGGGAGCTGTTTTTT. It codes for CASSKVASKAGELFF.

In DNA, the CDR3 is TGTGCCTGGAGAATAGCCAGGGTTACCGGGGAGCTGTTTTTT. It specifies CAWRIARVTGELFF. This chain links TRBV30 with TRBJ2-2, with D tentatively TRBD1 (5 bases). CDR1 GTSNPN and CDR2 SVGIG come from the germline V gene (reference sequence). V was shortened by 3 bases and J by 5 bases, with 13 bases between the two germline ends. The length of the CDR3 is 14 residues.

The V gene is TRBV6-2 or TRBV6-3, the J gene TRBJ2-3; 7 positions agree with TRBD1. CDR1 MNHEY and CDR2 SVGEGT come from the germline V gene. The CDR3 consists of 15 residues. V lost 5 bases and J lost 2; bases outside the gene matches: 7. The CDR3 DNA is TGTGCCAGCAGTCGTGGACAGGTGAACACAGATACGCAGTATTTT. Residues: CASSRGQVNTDTQYF.

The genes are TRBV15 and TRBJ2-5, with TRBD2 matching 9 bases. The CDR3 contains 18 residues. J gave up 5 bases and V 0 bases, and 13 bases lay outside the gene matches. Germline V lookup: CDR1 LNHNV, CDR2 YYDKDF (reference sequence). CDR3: CATSRDQGQREEGETQYF. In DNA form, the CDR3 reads TGTGCCACCAGCAGAGATCAAGGGCAGCGGGAGGAAGGGGAGACCCAGTACTTC.

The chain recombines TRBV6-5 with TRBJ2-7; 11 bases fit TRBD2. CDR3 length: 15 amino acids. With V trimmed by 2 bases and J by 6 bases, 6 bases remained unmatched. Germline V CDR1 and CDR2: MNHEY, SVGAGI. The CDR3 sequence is CASSYAGTSGIEQYF. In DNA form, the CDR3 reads TGTGCCAGCAGTTACGCCGGGACTAGCGGCATCGAGCAGTACTTC.

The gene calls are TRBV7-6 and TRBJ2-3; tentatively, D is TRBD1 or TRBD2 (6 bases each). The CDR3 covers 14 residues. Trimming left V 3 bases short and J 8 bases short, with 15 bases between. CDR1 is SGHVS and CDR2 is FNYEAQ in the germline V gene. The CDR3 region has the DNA TGTGCCAGCAGCTTCGCCGGGGGCCGGGGTACGCAGTATTTT. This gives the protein CASSFAGGRGTQYF.

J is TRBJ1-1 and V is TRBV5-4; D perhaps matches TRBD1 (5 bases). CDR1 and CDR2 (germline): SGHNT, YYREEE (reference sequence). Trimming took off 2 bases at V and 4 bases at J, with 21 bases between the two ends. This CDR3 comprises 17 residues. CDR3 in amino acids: CASSFRGGSGGTTEAFF. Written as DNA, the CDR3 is TGTGCCAGCAGCTTCCGGGGTGGCAGCGGGGGGACCACTGAAGCTTTCTTT. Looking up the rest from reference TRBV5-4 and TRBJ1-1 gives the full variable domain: ETGVTQSPTHLIKTRGQQVTLRCSSQSGHNTVSWYQQALGQGPQFIFQYYREEENGRGNFPPRFSGLQFPNYSSELNVNALELDDSALYLCASSFRGGSGGTTEAFFGQGTRLTVV.